This T cell receptor beta chain was obtained from a study of molecular identifiers for immune sequencing clone quantification. Turning to the study itself: Five aliquots were made in replicates from the RNA of approximately 20,000 or 98,000 naive CD8 cells, and four were sequenced.

Previously reported methods and listed TCR primers produced the bulk TCR libraries. TCRdb fed the PCR reads into MiXCR, producing one record per CDR3 protein. The repertoire consists of approximately 97,000 distinct CDR3 sequences, with 35% occurring once and the leading ten covering roughly 9.7%. Notes on this clonotype: A read error may be the cause here, since a much bigger clone is one base away. The CDR3 end shows no conserved phenylalanine or tryptophan, and so a read error is likely.

The ends were cut back, 5 bases at V and 7 bases at J, with 12 bases in the middle. CDR1 and CDR2 from the germline V gene are MNHNS and SASEGT. The CDR3 has 12 amino acids. Naive CD8 T cells underwent sorting with the CD8+CD4-CCR7+CD45RA+ definition. Sequencing was carried out using naive CD8+ T cells from blood, with Jurkat cell RNA spiked in. Subset indicated: FACS-sorted CD8+CD4-CCR7+CD45RA+ naive T cells. V gene TRBV6-1 combines with J gene TRBJ2-7; D ambiguous. The clonotype was recovered from a human donor in good health. Some libraries in this study had Jurkat cell RNA spiked in. The CDR3 region is CASSISSTEQYI. The CDR3 DNA sequence: TGTGCCAGCAGTATAAGCTCTACGGAGCAGTACATC.